A selection of T cell receptor beta chains follows, all from one sample in a study of CD8+CD57+ T cells in acquired aplastic anemia. TCRdb re-analysed the reads in MiXCR, keeping a single row per CDR3 protein. The sample lists over 35,000 distinct CDR3 sequences; 68% were seen once. Material: sorted CD4+, CD8+, or CD8+CD57+ T cells (not recorded which) from PBMCs. These receptors originate from a human donor in good health, serving as a control. CDR3s include the opening cysteine and the closing phenylalanine or tryptophan. A D gene is named only where the DNA matches it firmly. Size tells how often a clone was seen (once, few, many) or the class of an expanded clone, and some rows leave it out.

>TRBV25-1|.|12|TRBJ2-7|.
CASSEFFSEQYF
TGTGCCAGCAGTGAATTTTTTTCCGAGCAGTACTTC
>TRBV19|.|14|TRBJ1-6|.
CASRTGMGNSPLHF
TGTGCCAGTCGTACAGGGATGGGGAATTCACCCCTCCACTTT
>TRBV10-3|TRBD2|15|TRBJ2-1|.
CATLSLAVHYNEQFF
TGTGCCACCCTGAGTCTAGCGGTACATTACAATGAGCAGTTCTTC
>TRBV4-3|TRBD2|15|TRBJ2-1|.
CASSQDRGGPNEQFF
TGCGCCAGCAGCCAAGATCGCGGGGGGCCCAATGAGCAGTTCTTC
>TRBV15|.|14|TRBJ1-2|.
CATSRVYGLDGYTF
TGTGCCACCAGCAGAGTGTATGGATTGGATGGCTACACCTTC
>TRBV25-1|.|13|TRBJ1-2|.
CASSDDTNYGYTF
TGTGCCAGCAGTGATGACACAAACTATGGCTACACCTTC
>TRBV19|.|13|TRBJ1-6|few
CASSPSGLRDLHF
TGTGCCAGTAGTCCCTCGGGACTTAGGGACCTCCACTTT
>TRBV2|TRBD1|13|TRBJ2-3|.
CASSKRGPDTQYF
TGTGCCAGCAGTAAAAGGGGGCCGGATACGCAGTATTTT
>TRBV29-1|.|11|TRBJ1-4|.
CSVDRDEKLFF
TGCAGCGTTGACAGGGATGAAAAACTGTTTTTT
>TRBV24-1|TRBD1|16|TRBJ2-1|.
CATSVAGTGGRLEQFF
TGTGCCACCAGTGTAGCCGGGACAGGGGGCCGTTTGGAGCAGTTCTTC
>TRBV2|.|10|TRBJ2-1|.
CASSGGEQFF
TGTGCCAGCAGTGGTGGTGAGCAGTTCTTC
>TRBV11-3|TRBD1|16|TRBJ2-3|many
CASSLTETGPTDTQYF
TGTGCCAGCAGCTTAACCGAGACAGGGCCCACAGATACGCAGTATTTT
>TRBV19|.|13|TRBJ1-6|few
CASSSDTPSPLHF
TGTGCCAGTAGTTCGGACACCCCTTCACCCCTCCACTTT
>TRBV20-1|TRBD1|13|TRBJ1-2|once
CSARGTGNYGYTF
TGCAGTGCACGGGGGACAGGCAACTATGGCTACACCTTC
>TRBV2|.|10|TRBJ2-7|.
CASFSGLGYF
TGTGCCAGCTTTTCCGGGTTAGGGTACTTC
>TRBV14|TRBD2|16|TRBJ2-2|.
CASSQRAGANTGELFF
TGTGCCAGCAGCCAAAGGGCGGGAGCGAACACCGGGGAGCTGTTTTTT
>TRBV29-1|.|12|TRBJ2-1|medium-sized
CSAGQPYNEQFF
TGCAGCGCCGGACAGCCTTACAATGAGCAGTTCTTC
>TRBV15|.|16|TRBJ2-3|few
CATSRGRSGGTDTQYF
TGTGCCACCAGCAGAGGCCGGTCGGGAGGCACAGATACGCAGTATTTT
>TRBV5-6|.|12|TRBJ2-1|many
CASSGLGDEQFF
TGTGCCAGCAGCGGCCTGGGGGATGAGCAGTTCTTC
>TRBV10-3|.|15|TRBJ2-3|.
CAISEGGRGTDTQYF
TGTGCCATCAGTGAGGGGGGGAGAGGGACAGATACGCAGTATTTT
>TRBV10-3|.|13|TRBJ2-5|.
CAIGWELKETQYF
TGTGCCATCGGGTGGGAGCTAAAAGAGACCCAGTACTTC
>TRBV13|.|16|TRBJ2-5|many
CASSLVGAAPQDTQYF
TGTGCCAGCAGCTTAGTGGGAGCTGCACCCCAAGATACCCAGTACTTC
>TRBV29-1|.|12|TRBJ2-7|.
CSVRPSLGEQYF
TGCAGCGTTCGCCCCTCTCTGGGCGAGCAGTACTTC
>TRBV12-3/TRBV12-4|.|12|TRBJ1-2|medium-sized
CASSLDSYGYTF
TGTGCCAGCAGTTTAGACAGCTATGGCTACACCTTC
>TRBV12-3/TRBV12-4|.|12|TRBJ1-6|many
CASSFGNSPLHF
TGTGCCAGCAGTTTCGGTAATTCACCCCTCCACTTT
>TRBV6-2/TRBV6-3|.|12|TRBJ2-7|once
CASGGVDGEQYF
TGTGCCAGTGGAGGGGTGGACGGCGAGCAGTACTTC
>TRBV7-2|.|15|TRBJ1-2|.
CASSPSPTANYGYTF
TGTGCCAGCAGCCCATCTCCGACAGCTAACTATGGCTACACCTTC
>TRBV15|TRBD1|15|TRBJ2-3|.
CATSREGTATDTQYF
TGTGCCACCAGCAGAGAAGGGACAGCTACAGATACGCAGTATTTT
>TRBV20-1|.|13|TRBJ1-2|.
CSAPEGPKGGYTF
TGCAGTGCCCCCGAAGGGCCTAAAGGCGGCTACACCTTC
>TRBV28|TRBD1|14|TRBJ1-2|many
CASSPPGTGDGYTF
TGTGCCAGCAGTCCGCCCGGGACAGGGGATGGCTACACCTTC
>TRBV20-1|TRBD1|17|TRBJ1-1|.
CSATIRDRVAGNTEAFF
TGCAGTGCTACTATCAGGGACAGGGTTGCAGGGAACACTGAAGCTTTCTTT
>TRBV7-6|.|13|TRBJ1-5|.
CASSFGRTQPQHF
TGTGCCAGCAGCTTTGGACGGACTCAGCCCCAGCATTTT
>TRBV2|.|17|TRBJ2-7|.
CASSSPPRGPSSYEQYF
TGTGCCAGCAGCTCGCCTCCAAGGGGACCGAGCTCCTACGAGCAGTACTTC
>TRBV25-1|TRBD2|14|TRBJ2-7|.
CANPTSGDTYEQYF
TGTGCCAACCCTACTAGCGGGGATACCTACGAGCAGTACTTC
>TRBV5-5|.|15|TRBJ1-6|.
CASSLAIRTNSPLHF
TGTGCCAGCAGCTTGGCCATTAGGACAAATTCACCCCTCCACTTT
>TRBV10-3|TRBD1|14|TRBJ1-2|.
CAISESRDRGGYTF
TGTGCCATCAGTGAGTCGAGGGACAGGGGTGGCTACACCTTC
>TRBV11-1|.|14|TRBJ2-1|.
CASSPQTGYNEQFF
TGTGCCAGCAGTCCCCAGACTGGTTACAATGAGCAGTTCTTC
>TRBV7-2|.|12|TRBJ2-7|.
CASSLSLDEQYF
TGTGCCAGCAGCTTGTCCCTTGACGAGCAGTACTTC
>TRBV14|TRBD1|15|TRBJ2-7|.
CASSQEGGSFYEQYF
TGTGCCAGCAGCCAAGAAGGGGGCAGCTTCTACGAGCAGTACTTC
>TRBV4-1|TRBD1|13|TRBJ1-1|.
CASSLPGQTEAFF
TGCGCCAGCAGCCTACCGGGACAGACTGAAGCTTTCTTT
>TRBV7-9|TRBD2|15|TRBJ2-5|.
CASSPQSGGPDAQYF
TGTGCCAGCAGCCCCCAAAGCGGGGGACCGGATGCCCAGTACTTC
>TRBV3-1|.|17|TRBJ2-2|many
CASSQEYGGASTGELFF
TGTGCCAGCAGCCAAGAGTACGGGGGCGCGAGCACCGGGGAGCTGTTTTTT
>TRBV7-2|.|13|TRBJ2-5|.
CASSWGFQETQYF
TGTGCCAGCAGCTGGGGGTTCCAAGAGACCCAGTACTTC
>TRBV7-9|.|13|TRBJ1-2|.
CASSLAETDRLTF
TGTGCCAGCAGCTTAGCGGAGACGGACCGCCTGACCTTC
>TRBV27|TRBD1|15|TRBJ2-7|.
CASSFFPGQAGEQYF
TGTGCCAGCAGTTTTTTCCCGGGACAGGCAGGCGAGCAGTACTTC
>TRBV15|.|15|TRBJ2-3|medium-sized
CATSRDDRGTDTQYF
TGTGCCACCAGCAGAGATGACCGGGGCACAGATACGCAGTATTTT
>TRBV20-1|.|15|TRBJ1-6|.
CSASPGWGFNSPPHF
TGCAGTGCTAGCCCGGGTTGGGGGTTTAATTCACCCCCCCACTTT
>TRBV9|TRBD1|17|TRBJ1-2|.
CASSANSGQPVNYGYTF
TGTGCCAGCAGCGCTAATTCGGGACAGCCAGTAAACTATGGCTACACCTTC
>TRBV2|.|13|TRBJ1-5|.
CASSESGGQPQHF
TGTGCCAGCAGTGAATCCGGGGGTCAGCCCCAGCATTTT
>TRBV3-1|.|15|TRBJ2-2|many
CASSPQLSVTGELFF
TGTGCCAGCAGCCCTCAGCTTTCCGTGACGGGGGAGCTGTTTTTT
>TRBV9|TRBD1|17|TRBJ2-1|.
CASSETPGQGTYNEQFF
TGTGCCAGCAGCGAAACGCCGGGACAGGGGACATACAATGAGCAGTTCTTC
>TRBV19|TRBD1|14|TRBJ2-7|.
CASSTGTGGYEQYF
TGTGCCAGTAGTACGGGGACAGGGGGCTACGAGCAGTACTTC